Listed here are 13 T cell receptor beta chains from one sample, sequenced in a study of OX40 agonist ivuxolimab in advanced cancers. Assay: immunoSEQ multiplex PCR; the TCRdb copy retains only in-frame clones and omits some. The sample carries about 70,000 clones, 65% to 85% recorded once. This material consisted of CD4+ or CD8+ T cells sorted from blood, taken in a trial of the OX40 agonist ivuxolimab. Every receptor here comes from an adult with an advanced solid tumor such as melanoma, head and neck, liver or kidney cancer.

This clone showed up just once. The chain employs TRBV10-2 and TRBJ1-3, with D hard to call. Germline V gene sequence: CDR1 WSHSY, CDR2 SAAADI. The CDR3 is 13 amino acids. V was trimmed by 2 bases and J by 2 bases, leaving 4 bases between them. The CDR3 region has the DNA TGCGCCAGCAGTGAGGCAGCTGGAAACACCATATATTTT. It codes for CASSEAAGNTIYF.

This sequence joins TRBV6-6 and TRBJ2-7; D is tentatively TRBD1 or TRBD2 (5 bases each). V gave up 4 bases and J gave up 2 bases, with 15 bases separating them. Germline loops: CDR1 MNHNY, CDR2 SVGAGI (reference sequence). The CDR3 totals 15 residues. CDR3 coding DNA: TGTGCCAGCAGTTCCGCCGGTGGGGGAACCTACGAGCAGTACTTC. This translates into CASSSAGGGTYEQYF.

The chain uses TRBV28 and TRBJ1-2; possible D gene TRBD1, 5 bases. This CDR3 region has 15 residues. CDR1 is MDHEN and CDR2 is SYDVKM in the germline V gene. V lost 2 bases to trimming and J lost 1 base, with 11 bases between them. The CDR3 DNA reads TGTGCCAGCAGTTTACCCTCGGGGGATAACTATGGCTACACCTTC. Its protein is CASSLPSGDNYGYTF.

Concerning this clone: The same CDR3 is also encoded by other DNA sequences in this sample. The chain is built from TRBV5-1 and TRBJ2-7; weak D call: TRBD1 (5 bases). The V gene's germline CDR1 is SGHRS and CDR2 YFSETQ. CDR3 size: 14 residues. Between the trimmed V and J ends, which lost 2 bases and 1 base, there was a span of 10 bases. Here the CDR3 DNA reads TGCGCCAGCAGCTTAAGGGGCGAATCCTACGAGCAGTACTTC. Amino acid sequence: CASSLRGESYEQYF.

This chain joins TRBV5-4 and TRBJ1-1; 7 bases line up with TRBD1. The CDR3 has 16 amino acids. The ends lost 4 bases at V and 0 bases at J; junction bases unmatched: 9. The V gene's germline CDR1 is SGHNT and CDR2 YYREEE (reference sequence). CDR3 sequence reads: CASSPRQGGLNTEAFF. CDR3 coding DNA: TGTGCCAGCAGCCCGCGACAGGGTGGATTGAACACTGAAGCTTTCTTT.

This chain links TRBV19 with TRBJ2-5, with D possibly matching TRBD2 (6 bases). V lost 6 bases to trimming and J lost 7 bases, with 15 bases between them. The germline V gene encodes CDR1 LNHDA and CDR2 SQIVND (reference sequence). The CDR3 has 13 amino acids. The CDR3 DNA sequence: TGTGCCAGTAGGACCGAAGTCGGGGGGACCCAGTACTTC. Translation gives CASRTEVGGTQYF. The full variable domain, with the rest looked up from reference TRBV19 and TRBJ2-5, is DGGITQSPKYLFRKEGQNVTLSCEQNLNHDAMYWYRQDPGQGLRLIYYSQIVNDFQKGDIAEGYSVSREKKESFPLTVTSAQKNPTAFYLCASRTEVGGTQYFGPGTRLLVL.

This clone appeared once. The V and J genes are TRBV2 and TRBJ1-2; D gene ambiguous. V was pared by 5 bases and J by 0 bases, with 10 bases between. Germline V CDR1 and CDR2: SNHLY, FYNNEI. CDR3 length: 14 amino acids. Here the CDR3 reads CASSPQASNYGYTF. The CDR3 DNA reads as TGTGCCAGCAGTCCCCAGGCCTCTAACTATGGCTACACCTTC.

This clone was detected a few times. The CDR3 sequence: CASSTGGAGNQPQHF. The CDR3 coding sequence is TGCGCCAGCAGCACAGGGGGGGCGGGCAATCAGCCCCAGCATTTT. This chain links TRBV5-1 with TRBJ1-5, with 8 positions matching TRBD1. V lost 4 bases to trimming and J lost 2 bases; unmatched junction nucleotides: 5. The V gene's germline CDR1 is SGHRS and CDR2 YFSETQ. This CDR3 is 15 amino acids long.

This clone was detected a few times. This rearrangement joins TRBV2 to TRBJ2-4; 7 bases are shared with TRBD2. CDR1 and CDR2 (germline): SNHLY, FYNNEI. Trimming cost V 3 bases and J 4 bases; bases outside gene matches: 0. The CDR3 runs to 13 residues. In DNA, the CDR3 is TGTGCCAGCAGTGAGGGGGGGAAAAACATTCAGTACTTC. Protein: CASSEGGKNIQYF.

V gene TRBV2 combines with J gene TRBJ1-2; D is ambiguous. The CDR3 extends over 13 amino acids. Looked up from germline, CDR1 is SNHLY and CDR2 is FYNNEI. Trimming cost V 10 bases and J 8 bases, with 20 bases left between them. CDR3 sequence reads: CATTPSTVRGYTF. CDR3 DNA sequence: TGTGCCACCACACCGTCAACAGTTCGAGGCTACACCTTC.

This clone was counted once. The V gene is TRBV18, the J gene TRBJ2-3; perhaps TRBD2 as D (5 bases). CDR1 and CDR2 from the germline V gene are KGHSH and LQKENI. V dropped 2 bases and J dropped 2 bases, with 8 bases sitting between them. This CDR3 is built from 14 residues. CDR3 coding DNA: TGTGCCAGCTCACCATCCGGGGTCACAGATACGCAGTATTTT. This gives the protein CASSPSGVTDTQYF.

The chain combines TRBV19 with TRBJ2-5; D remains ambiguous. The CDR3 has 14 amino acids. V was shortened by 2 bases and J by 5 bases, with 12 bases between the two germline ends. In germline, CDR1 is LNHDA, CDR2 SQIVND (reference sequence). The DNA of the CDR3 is TGTGCCAGTAGTATAATGACAAGCTGGGAGACCCAGTACTTC. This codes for CASSIMTSWETQYF.

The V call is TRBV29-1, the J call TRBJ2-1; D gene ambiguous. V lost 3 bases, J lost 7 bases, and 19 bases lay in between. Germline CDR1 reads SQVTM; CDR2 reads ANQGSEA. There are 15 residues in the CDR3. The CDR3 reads CSVDGPRTFGNEQFF. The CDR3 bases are TGCAGCGTTGATGGGCCGCGGACCTTTGGTAATGAGCAGTTCTTC.